This T cell receptor (beta chain) was documented in a study of shared clonotypes between healthy human individuals. Findings of the study overall: Rarefaction exposed incomplete sorted-subset sequencing despite large depth. Memory subsets generally showed smaller estimated richness than naive subsets did.

Generated by immunoSEQ multiplex PCR, the TCRdb table keeps only in-frame clones and is missing some. The profile covers around 200,000 clones, with over 50% appearing a single time and under 11% taken by the ten largest. The length of the CDR3 is 16 residues. The germline V gene has CDR1 SGHNT and CDR2 YYREEE (reference sequence). V gave up 4 bases and J gave up 6 bases; unmatched junction bases: 10. As concerns this clone: Antigen: not known.

The clonotype was recovered from a man aged 25 to 40 in good health. The sample taken for sequencing was memory CD4+ T cells sorted from blood. Subset reported: CD45RA-negative fraction. V gene TRBV5-4 combines with J gene TRBJ1-1; 12 bases map to TRBD1. This CDR3 reads CASSLRDRGRNPEAFF. CDR3 nucleotides: TGTGCCAGCAGCCTTCGGGACAGGGGGCGTAACCCTGAAGCTTTCTTT.